Below are 20 T cell receptor beta chains sequenced from a single sample in a study of blood T cells in healthy people across ages. Through a sample-barcoded 5' primer and a J-beta primer mix, a second PCR was run for 7 to 11 cycles. Each CDR3 protein gets one entry after TCRdb re-called the 5' RACE reads with MiXCR. The data hold 1.5 million to 2 million distinct CDR3 sequences, with around half observed a single time. Sequencing was done on a sample of blood. The receptors come from a middle-aged woman in good health.

This chain links TRBV28 with TRBJ2-1; D may be TRBD2 (6 bases). The germline CDR1 and CDR2 sequences are MDHEN and SYDVKM. The CDR3 is 13 residues long. V gave up 1 base and J gave up 8 bases, with 9 bases separating them. In DNA, the CDR3 is TGTGCCAGCAGTTTATCGGGGGTTTATGAGCAGTTCTTC. Amino acids: CASSLSGVYEQFF.

V is TRBV9 and J is TRBJ2-2, with D possibly matching TRBD2 (6 bases). This CDR3 has 16 residues. V shed 3 bases and J shed 6 bases, with 18 bases lying between them. The germline V gene encodes CDR1 SGDLS and CDR2 YYNGEE. CDR3 protein: CASSGGTPTFPGELFF. The CDR3 DNA reads TGTGCCAGCAGCGGCGGGACTCCCACCTTCCCCGGGGAGCTGTTTTTT.

This clonotype showed up just a few times. This CDR3 reads CASSLAVWDQYF. In nucleotides, the CDR3 is TGTGCCAGCAGCTTGGCCGTCTGGGACCAGTACTTC. V usage is TRBV5-5 and J usage is TRBJ2-5; D not certain. The CDR3 extends over 12 amino acids. CDR1 and CDR2 (germline): SGHKS, YYEKEE (reference sequence). With 0 bases removed from V and 10 bases from J, the gap between germline ends came to 10 bases.

The CDR3 DNA follows: TGCAGTGCTAGGGGAAGGGACGTCAAGCAAGCTTTCTTT. Translation gives CSARGRDVKQAFF. This chain joins TRBV20-1 and TRBJ1-1, with a possible D match to TRBD1 (5 bases). Germline loops: CDR1 DFQATT, CDR2 SNEGSKA (reference sequence). V dropped 3 bases and J dropped 9 bases, with 17 bases sitting between them. The CDR3 sequence is 13 residues long.

This chain joins TRBV2 and TRBJ1-4, with no clear D. V was clipped by 1 base and J by 8 bases, with 14 bases between them. This CDR3 contains 15 residues. Germline CDR1 SNHLY, CDR2 FYNNEI. CDR3 DNA sequence: TGTGCCAGCAGTGAAGACAGCGGTTCTGGGGAAAAACTGTTTTTT. The encoded protein is CASSEDSGSGEKLFF.

The CDR3 coding sequence is TGTGCCTGCACCAGGGGAAGTAGTGTGAACGAGCAGTACTTC. This translates into CACTRGSSVNEQYF. The chain carries TRBV9 and TRBJ2-7; tentative D call: TRBD1 (6 bases). Trimming stripped 10 bases from V and 5 bases from J, with 22 bases between. Germline CDR1 is SGDLS and CDR2 is YYNGEE. This CDR3 comprises 14 residues.

The chain carries TRBV28 and TRBJ2-1, with 11 bases identical to TRBD1. V trimming: 9 bases; J trimming: 8 bases; junction bases outside the gene matches: 12. The germline V gene encodes CDR1 MDHEN and CDR2 SYDVKM. CDR3 length equals 15 residues. The CDR3 protein is CASRKGDRGDHEQFF. DNA of the CDR3: TGTGCCAGTCGGAAAGGGGACAGGGGGGATCATGAGCAGTTCTTC.

V usage is TRBV6-6 and J usage is TRBJ2-1, with TRBD1 matching 10 bases. Per germline, CDR1 MNHNY and CDR2 SVGAGI (reference sequence). The CDR3 runs 12 residues. J lost 9 bases, V lost 5 bases, and 1 base had no gene match. CDR3 sequence (DNA): TGTGCCAGCAGTAGGGACAGGGGTGAGCAGTTCTTC. Translated, it gives CASSRDRGEQFF.

V and J are TRBV27 and TRBJ2-7, with a possible D match to TRBD2 (7 bases). Germline V gene sequence: CDR1 MNHEY, CDR2 SMNVEV (reference sequence). The CDR3 sequence is 21 residues long. Trimming cost V 3 bases and J 0 bases, with 30 bases left between them. CDR3 bases: TGTGCCAGCAGTTTTTCTGGGGTGCGCGCGCCACAGGGAGGGGGCTCCTACGAGCAGTACTTC. It codes for CASSFSGVRAPQGGGSYEQYF.

This clonotype has more than one count but fewer than ten. This sequence joins TRBV28 and TRBJ2-1, with 10 bases that match TRBD2. V shed 8 bases, J shed 3 bases, and the junction held 7 bases outside the gene matches. Germline CDR1 and CDR2: MDHEN and SYDVKM. This CDR3 is built from 15 residues. CDR3 region: CASALAGVYYNEQFF. The CDR3 DNA sequence: TGTGCCAGCGCCCTAGCGGGGGTATACTACAATGAGCAGTTCTTC.

The chain carries TRBV12-3 or TRBV12-4 and TRBJ2-3; 8 bases are a match to TRBD1. V dropped 3 bases and J dropped 5; count of bases not matched to a gene: 7. The CDR3 has 15 amino acids. In DNA, the CDR3 is TGTGCCAGCAGTTTTCGCAGGGGGCAAGGAGATACGCAGTATTTT. Its translation is CASSFRRGQGDTQYF.

This clonotype has more than one count but fewer than ten. This rearrangement joins TRBV3-1 to TRBJ2-7; D is perhaps TRBD1 or TRBD2 (5 bases each). Deletions cut 3 bases from V and 5 bases from J, with 14 bases between. The CDR3 has 14 residues. CDR1 is LGHDT, CDR2 YNNKEL, per germline (reference sequence). This chain's CDR3 is CASSQGPGTHEQYF. The DNA for the CDR3 is TGTGCCAGCAGCCAGGGACCGGGGACCCACGAGCAGTACTTC.

The chain uses TRBV20-1 and TRBJ2-3; 7 bases are a match to TRBD1. V was clipped by 3 bases and J by 0 bases; unmatched bases: 6. CDR1 and CDR2 from the germline V gene are DFQATT and SNEGSKA (reference sequence). CDR3 length equals 15 residues. The CDR3 sequence is CSARETGVSTDTQYF. Here the CDR3 DNA reads TGCAGTGCTAGGGAAACAGGGGTGAGCACAGATACGCAGTATTTT.

The chain has TRBV10-1 and TRBJ2-3; D is ambiguous. Trimming left V 8 bases short and J 3 bases short, with 12 bases between. Germline V gives CDR1 WNHNN, CDR2 SYGVQD (reference sequence). The CDR3 length is 13 residues. The CDR3 region is CASQLTPTDTQYF. The CDR3 nucleotides are TGCGCCAGCCAACTAACCCCAACAGATACGCAGTATTTT.

The chain couples TRBV7-2 to TRBJ2-4, with 10 bases lining up with TRBD1. From germline, CDR1 is SGHTA and CDR2 FQGNSA. The CDR3 extends over 18 amino acids. With V trimmed by 6 bases and J by 0 bases, 11 bases remained unmatched. CDR3: CASSPDTGTGVAKNIQYF. CDR3 coding DNA: TGTGCCAGCAGTCCCGACACCGGGACAGGGGTAGCCAAAAACATTCAGTACTTC. The complete variable domain, with remaining parts taken from reference TRBV7-2 and TRBJ2-4, reads GAGVSQSPSNKVTEKGKDVELRCDPISGHTALYWYRQSLGQGLEFLIYFQGNSAPDKSGLPSDRFSAERTGGSVSTLTIQRTQQEDSAVYLCASSPDTGTGVAKNIQYFGAGTRLSVL.

This rearrangement joins TRBV28 to TRBJ2-5; possible D gene TRBD1, 5 bases. Trimming shortened V by 8 bases and J by 2 bases, and 18 bases separated the two germline ends. The CDR3 has 15 residues. CDR1 MDHEN and CDR2 SYDVKM come from the germline V gene. DNA of the CDR3: TGTGCCAGCGGGGCCCGGGCCACGCTACAAGAGACCCAGTACTTC. It specifies CASGARATLQETQYF.

There are a few counts of this clonotype. The J gene is TRBJ1-2, the V gene TRBV5-1, with D perhaps matching TRBD1 (6 bases). The CDR3 is 13 residues long. Per the germline V gene, CDR1 is SGHRS and CDR2 is YFSETQ. Trimming left V 3 bases short and J 6 bases short, with 12 bases between. The CDR3 DNA is TGCGCCAGCAGCTCTAATTACAGGGATGGCTACACCTTC. Its protein product is CASSSNYRDGYTF.

This clonotype turned up a few times. This chain connects TRBV14 to TRBJ2-1; TRBD2 aligns across 7 bases. Trimming took 4 bases from V and 0 from J; bases not matched to a gene: 3. Germline V gene lookup returns CDR1 SGHDN and CDR2 FVKESK. The CDR3 extends over 15 amino acids. The CDR3 spells CASSRKRDSYNEQFF. The CDR3, as DNA: TGTGCCAGCAGCCGGAAGCGGGACTCCTACAATGAGCAGTTCTTC. The whole variable domain, remainder taken from reference TRBV14 and TRBJ2-1, is EAGVTQFPSHSVIEKGQTVTLRCDPISGHDNLYWYRRVMGKEIKFLLHFVKESKQDESGMPNNRFLAERTGGTYSTLKVQPAELEDSGVYFCASSRKRDSYNEQFFGPGTRLTVL.

Only a few counts were recorded for this clonotype. The chain combines TRBV7-2 with TRBJ2-5, with TRBD1 as a possible D gene (7 bases). Trimming cost V 5 bases and J 3 bases, with 16 bases left between them. The CDR3 totals 15 residues. Germline V gene lookup returns CDR1 SGHTA and CDR2 FQGNSA. CDR3 sequence reads: CASSAGGPTKETQYF. Here the CDR3 DNA reads TGTGCCAGCAGCGCAGGGGGGCCTACCAAAGAGACCCAGTACTTC.

The chain has TRBV28 and TRBJ2-7; TRBD2 might be the D (7 bases). The germline V gene encodes CDR1 MDHEN and CDR2 SYDVKM. The CDR3 totals 15 residues. V shed 6 bases and J shed 4 bases, with 19 bases lying between them. The CDR3 sequence is CASSRRAGALYEQYF. For the CDR3, the DNA is TGTGCCAGCAGCCGACGGGCGGGGGCTTTATACGAGCAGTACTTC.